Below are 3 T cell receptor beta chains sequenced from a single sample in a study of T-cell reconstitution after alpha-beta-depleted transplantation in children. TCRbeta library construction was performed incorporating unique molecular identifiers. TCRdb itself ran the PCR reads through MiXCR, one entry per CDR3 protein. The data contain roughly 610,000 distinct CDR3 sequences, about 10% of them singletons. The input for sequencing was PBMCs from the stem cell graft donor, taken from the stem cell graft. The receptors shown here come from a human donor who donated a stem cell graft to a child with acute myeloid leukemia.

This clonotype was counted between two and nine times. The CDR3 coding sequence is TGTGCCACCAGCAGAGTTAAGGGGGGGAACACTGAAGCTTTCTTT. The encoded protein is CATSRVKGGNTEAFF. This chain links TRBV15 with TRBJ1-1; maybe TRBD1 (6 bases). The length of the CDR3 is 15 residues. In germline, CDR1 is LNHNV, CDR2 YYDKDF (reference sequence). The V end was cut by 1 base, the J end by 1 base, with 10 bases between.

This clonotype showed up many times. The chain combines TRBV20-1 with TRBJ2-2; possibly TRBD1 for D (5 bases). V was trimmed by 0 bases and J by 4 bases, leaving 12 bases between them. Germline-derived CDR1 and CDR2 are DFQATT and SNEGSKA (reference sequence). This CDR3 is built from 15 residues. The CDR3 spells CSARDLRQITGELFF. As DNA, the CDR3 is TGCAGTGCTAGAGATCTGAGACAGATCACCGGGGAGCTGTTTTTT.

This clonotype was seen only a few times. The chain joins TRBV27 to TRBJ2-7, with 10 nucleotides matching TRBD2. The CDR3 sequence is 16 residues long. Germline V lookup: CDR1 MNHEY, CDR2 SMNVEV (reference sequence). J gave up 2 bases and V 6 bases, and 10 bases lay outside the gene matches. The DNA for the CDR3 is TGTGCCAGCAGCGGAACCTCTAGCGGGAGCCCCTACGAGCAGTACTTC. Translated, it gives CASSGTSSGSPYEQYF.